This T cell receptor (beta chain) was sequenced in a study of beta chain features in type 1 diabetes. Sequencing targeted expressed TCRB transcripts, as all isolated RNA had been reverse transcribed. The repertoire was sequenced with immunoSEQ multiplex PCR; TCRdb's copy has only in-frame clones and lacks some. The sample comprises about 180,000 clones, 10% to 15% of which are singletons, and approximately 0.62% rests with the top ten. The CDR3 spans 14 residues. Germline loops: CDR1 SGHRS, CDR2 YFSETQ. V lost 4 bases and J lost 2; bases outside the gene matches: 4. CD4+ naive, central memory, regulatory and stem cell-like memory subsets were isolated by sorting on CD45RO/CCR7/CD25/CD127/CD95/CD27. Each sorted fraction was over 95% pure.

The chain joins TRBV5-1 to TRBJ1-1; 8 bases are a match to TRBD1. The source is a woman between 18 and 29 years old in good health. The sequenced material came from central memory CD4+ T cells from blood. CDR3 coding DNA: TGCGCCAGCAGCAAGGGACAGGCAAACACTGAAGCTTTCTTT. This encodes CASSKGQANTEAFF. Together with reference TRBV5-1 and TRBJ1-1, the CDR3 gives the full variable domain: KAGVTQTPRYLIKTRGQQVTLSCSPISGHRSVSWYQQTPGQGLQFLFEYFSETQRNKGNFPGRFSGRQFSNSRSEMNVSTLELGDSALYLCASSKGQANTEAFFGQGTRLTVV.